What follows are 29 T cell receptor beta chains derived from one specimen sequenced in a study of cytotoxic CD8 clonotypes in ibrutinib-treated CLL. TCRdb keeps only in-frame clones here, not all; method: immunoSEQ multiplex PCR. The sample has some 170,000 clones, about 88% seen once. The sequenced sample was PBMCs, obtained at disease progression, from a patient treated with ibrutinib. The receptor source for this set is a human donor with chronic lymphocytic leukemia.

The chain joins TRBV9 to TRBJ2-7; D not certain. Germline CDR1 reads SGDLS; CDR2 reads YYNGEE. This CDR3 is 15 amino acids long. Trimming cost V 4 bases and J 0 bases, with 14 bases left between them. The CDR3 region has the DNA TGTGCCAGCAGCCCTCAGTCAGGATACTCCTACGAGCAGTACTTC. Amino acid sequence: CASSPQSGYSYEQYF.

This clone has a handful of counts. The chain combines TRBV27 with TRBJ2-2; 8 bases are shared with TRBD2. The V and J ends lost 4 bases and 6 bases, in that order; junction bases with no gene match: 4. Germline assignment: CDR1 MNHEY and CDR2 SMNVEV (reference sequence). The CDR3 extends over 14 amino acids. The CDR3 sequence is CASSSGLGAGELFF. CDR3 sequence (DNA): TGTGCCAGCAGTTCGGGACTAGGCGCCGGGGAGCTGTTTTTT.

This clone was found a few times. V usage is TRBV10-2 and J usage is TRBJ2-2; TRBD2 agrees at 11 bases. The germline CDR1 and CDR2 sequences are WSHSY and SAAADI. Trimming took 2 bases from V and 2 from J; bases not matched to a gene: 4. This CDR3 is 17 amino acids long. This chain's CDR3 is CASSEGRLAGNTGELFF. The CDR3, as DNA: TGCGCCAGCAGTGAGGGGAGACTAGCGGGAAACACCGGGGAGCTGTTTTTT.

The V gene is TRBV18, the J gene TRBJ2-7; TRBD2 agrees at 11 bases. The CDR3 is 16 residues long. The junction had 7 bases not matched to a gene; V was cut back by 3 bases and J by 3 bases. CDR1 and CDR2 from the germline V gene are KGHSH and LQKENI. CDR3 loop: CASSPMLAGGVYEQYF. The CDR3 DNA reads TGTGCCAGCTCACCGATGCTAGCGGGAGGTGTCTACGAGCAGTACTTC.

The genes are TRBV10-1 and TRBJ2-2, with TRBD2 identical over 13 bases. The CDR3 has 18 residues. V lost 10 bases, J lost 4 bases, and 15 bases stayed unmatched. The V gene's germline CDR1 is WNHNN and CDR2 SYGVQD (reference sequence). The CDR3 DNA sequence: TGCGCCACCAAACAGGAACTAGCGGGAGGGCCGGGCACCGGGGAGCTGTTTTTT. It is translated as CATKQELAGGPGTGELFF.

This chain links TRBV12-5 with TRBJ1-1, with D unclear. Germline V gene lookup returns CDR1 LGHNT and CDR2 FRNRAP. The CDR3 totals 13 residues. Trimming left V 0 bases short and J 10 bases short, with 12 bases between. The DNA for the CDR3 is TGTGCTAGTGGTTTGGTACCGACGGGGAGAGCTTTCTTT. This encodes CASGLVPTGRAFF.

This chain connects TRBV5-1 to TRBJ2-7; 10 nucleotides match TRBD1. The CDR3 length is 18 residues. Trimming cost V 4 bases and J 2 bases; bases outside gene matches: 15. Per germline, CDR1 SGHRS and CDR2 YFSETQ. CDR3 sequence (DNA): TGCGCCAGCAGCCATGCGGGGCGGGGAGGGACAGGGGCCTACGAGCAGTACTTC. Translation: CASSHAGRGGTGAYEQYF. Together with reference TRBV5-1 and TRBJ2-7, the CDR3 gives the full variable domain: KAGVTQTPRYLIKTRGQQVTLSCSPISGHRSVSWYQQTPGQGLQFLFEYFSETQRNKGNFPGRFSGRQFSNSRSEMNVSTLELGDSALYLCASSHAGRGGTGAYEQYFGPGTRLTVT.

This chain connects TRBV27 to TRBJ2-1; 9 positions match TRBD2. Germline-derived CDR1 and CDR2 are MNHEY and SMNVEV (reference sequence). This CDR3 has 16 amino acids. Germline trimming cut 1 base from V and 8 bases from J; bases unmatched to any gene: 9. As DNA, the CDR3 is TGTGCCAGCAGTTTATTAGGCGGGAGGGCCGACTATGAGCAGTTCTTC. Translated, it gives CASSLLGGRADYEQFF.

V and J are TRBV7-9 and TRBJ2-7, with D tentatively TRBD2 (5 bases). Looked up from germline, CDR1 is SEHNR and CDR2 is FQNEAQ (reference sequence). V was shortened by 2 bases and J by 5 bases, with 10 bases between the two germline ends. The CDR3 consists of 13 residues. The CDR3 bases are TGTGCCAGCAGCTTAAACACCGGGGACGAGCAGTACTTC. Its protein product is CASSLNTGDEQYF.

The chain carries TRBV19 and TRBJ2-7; D ambiguous. The CDR3 loop spans 14 amino acids. Germline CDR1 and CDR2: LNHDA and SQIVND (reference sequence). V was trimmed by 1 base and J by 5 bases, leaving 12 bases between them. The CDR3 bases are TGTGCCAGTAGTATAGCTGCTACCACGGACGAGCAGTACTTC. It encodes CASSIAATTDEQYF.

The chain's CDR3 is CSVVGGRAYYEQYF. In nucleotides, the CDR3 is TGCAGCGTTGTAGGGGGGAGGGCTTACTACGAGCAGTACTTC. The chain links TRBV29-1 to TRBJ2-7, with D perhaps TRBD2 (7 bases). The CDR3 contains 14 residues. The V end was cut by 4 bases, the J end by 3 bases, with 16 bases between. CDR1 and CDR2 (germline): SQVTM, ANQGSEA.

The chain employs TRBV15 and TRBJ2-1; D gene uncertain. Trimming left V 0 bases short and J 0 bases short, with 6 bases between. CDR1 and CDR2 (germline): LNHNV, YYDKDF (reference sequence). The CDR3 totals 15 residues. The CDR3 reads CATSRDKGSYNEQFF. The DNA for the CDR3 is TGTGCCACCAGCAGAGATAAGGGCTCCTACAATGAGCAGTTCTTC.

The chain recombines TRBV2 with TRBJ1-1; 9 bases line up with TRBD1. V trimming: 8 bases; J trimming: 1 base; junction bases outside the gene matches: 5. This CDR3 is built from 14 residues. Germline loops: CDR1 SNHLY, CDR2 FYNNEI. The CDR3 reads CASQPGQGNTEAFF. In DNA form, the CDR3 reads TGTGCCAGCCAACCGGGACAGGGGAACACTGAAGCTTTCTTT.

This clone was seen a few times. V gene TRBV2 combines with J gene TRBJ2-3; 8 bases agree with TRBD1. In germline, CDR1 is SNHLY, CDR2 FYNNEI. The CDR3 extends over 15 amino acids. The junction had 4 bases not matched to a gene; V was cut back by 2 bases and J by 3 bases. The DNA for the CDR3 is TGTGCCAGCAGTGAAACGCGGACAGGGACAGATACGCAGTATTTT. As protein: CASSETRTGTDTQYF. Full variable domain (rest looked up from reference TRBV2 and TRBJ2-3): EPEVTQTPSHQVTQMGQEVILRCVPISNHLYFYWYRQILGQKVEFLVSFYNNEISEKSEIFDDQFSVERPDGSNFTLKIRSTKLEDSAMYFCASSETRTGTDTQYFGPGTRLTVL.

V and J are TRBV18 and TRBJ1-5; 8 bases fit TRBD1. V gave up 4 bases and J gave up 6 bases; unmatched junction bases: 8. CDR1 is KGHSH, CDR2 LQKENI, per germline. The CDR3 loop spans 15 amino acids. The CDR3, as DNA: TGTGCCAGCTCACAACGGACAGGGTCTCTTCAGCCCCAGCATTTT. The encoded protein is CASSQRTGSLQPQHF.

The gene calls are TRBV5-4 and TRBJ2-3; D tentatively fits TRBD1 or TRBD2 (5 bases each). The V gene's germline CDR1 is SGHNT and CDR2 YYREEE (reference sequence). This CDR3 spans 16 amino acids. The V end lost 8 bases, the J end lost 2 bases, and 21 bases lay between the germline ends. As DNA, the CDR3 is TGTGCCAGTTCCTTGGGACCGCGGACCGACACAGATACGCAGTATTTT. As protein: CASSLGPRTDTDTQYF.

This chain links TRBV27 with TRBJ2-1; possible D gene TRBD2, 7 bases. The CDR3 runs 15 residues. Trimming shortened V by 4 bases and J by 4 bases, and 14 bases separated the two germline ends. Germline V gives CDR1 MNHEY, CDR2 SMNVEV (reference sequence). The CDR3 nucleotides read TGTGCCAGCAGTTGGGGGCGGGAGTCTTACAATGAGCAGTTCTTC. Translated: CASSWGRESYNEQFF.

Notes on this clone: The sample contains more than one DNA sequence encoding this CDR3. This rearrangement joins TRBV10-3 to TRBJ2-7; no clear D. CDR3 length equals 11 residues. V was clipped by 3 bases and J by 2 bases, with 2 bases between them. Germline loops: CDR1 ENHRY, CDR2 SYGVKD. The CDR3 sequence is CAISETYEQYF. The DNA for the CDR3 is TGTGCCATCAGTGAAACCTACGAGCAGTACTTC.

The chain employs TRBV4-2 and TRBJ2-1; 13 bases line up with TRBD2. Germline V gene sequence: CDR1 LGHNA, CDR2 YNFKEQ. V trimming: 3 bases; J trimming: 8 bases; junction bases outside the gene matches: 7. The CDR3 has 16 amino acids. The CDR3 spells CASSQAGLAGVHEQFF. The DNA for the CDR3 is TGTGCCAGCAGCCAGGCCGGACTAGCGGGAGTCCATGAGCAGTTCTTC.

The rearrangement joins TRBV29-1 to TRBJ2-5, with D maybe TRBD2 (5 bases). Germline V gene lookup returns CDR1 SQVTM and CDR2 ANQGSEA. The V and J ends lost 4 bases and 4 bases respectively, with 16 bases between them. This CDR3 has 14 residues. CDR3 DNA sequence: TGCAGCGTTGTAGTGGCGGGTAGTCTAGAGACCCAGTACTTC. It is translated as CSVVVAGSLETQYF.

The chain couples TRBV5-1 to TRBJ2-1, with 9 positions matching TRBD2. This CDR3 region has 16 residues. V dropped 4 bases and J dropped 8; count of bases not matched to a gene: 13. Germline CDR1 is SGHRS and CDR2 is YFSETQ. In DNA, the CDR3 is TGCGCCAGCAGCCCCCGGGTAGCGGGAGTATTCGATGAGCAGTTCTTC. This gives the protein CASSPRVAGVFDEQFF.

The chain has TRBV11-2 and TRBJ2-7; 10 bases align to TRBD1. Trimming at V came to 5 bases and at J to 6 bases, leaving 10 bases not matched to a gene. Germline V CDR1 and CDR2: SGHAT, FQNNGV. CDR3 length: 15 amino acids. CDR3 nucleotides: TGTGCCAGCAGCAACCGGGACAGGGGCCCCGGCGAGCAGTACTTC. Translating gives CASSNRDRGPGEQYF.

This chain connects TRBV10-3 to TRBJ1-2; 8 bases line up with TRBD1. The CDR3 sequence is 16 residues long. V dropped 5 bases and J dropped 4; count of bases not matched to a gene: 12. Germline V gene lookup returns CDR1 ENHRY and CDR2 SYGVKD. The CDR3 loop is CAISNPTGDRAYGYTF. The CDR3 coding sequence is TGTGCCATCAGTAACCCGACAGGGGATCGGGCCTATGGCTACACCTTC.

This chain joins TRBV9 and TRBJ1-2, with 9 positions matching TRBD1. Germline V gives CDR1 SGDLS, CDR2 YYNGEE. V was clipped by 3 bases and J by 4 bases; unmatched bases: 7. The CDR3 is 15 residues long. CDR3: CASSAYRGLGYGYTF. The CDR3 nucleotides read TGTGCCAGCAGCGCCTACAGGGGGCTCGGCTATGGCTACACCTTC.

This clone was counted once. Other DNA sequences in the sample encode the same CDR3. V gene TRBV7-2 combines with J gene TRBJ2-3; possibly TRBD2 for D (5 bases). Per germline, CDR1 SGHTA and CDR2 FQGNSA. V lost 0 bases and J 2 bases, leaving 6 bases between the germline ends. CDR3 length: 14 residues. DNA for the CDR3: TGTGCCAGCAGCTTAGCGGGAGACACAGATACGCAGTATTTT. It yields the protein CASSLAGDTDTQYF.

The chain combines TRBV10-3 with TRBJ1-4; 9 nucleotides agree with TRBD1. V was pared by 2 bases and J by 0 bases, with 13 bases of the junction left unmatched. The germline CDR1 and CDR2 sequences are ENHRY and SYGVKD. The CDR3 spans 20 residues. CDR3 sequence: CAISEGQGTGRFATNEKLFF. The CDR3, as DNA: TGTGCCATCAGTGAGGGACAGGGGACAGGCCGATTTGCAACTAATGAAAAACTGTTTTTT.

This chain connects TRBV9 to TRBJ2-7; 7 bases fit TRBD2. Germline lookup yields CDR1 SGDLS and CDR2 YYNGEE. The V gene end was trimmed by 3 bases and the J gene end by 0 bases; junction bases not matched to a gene: 9. The CDR3 contains 16 residues. The CDR3 protein is CASSAYGGSTSYEQYF. In nucleotides, the CDR3 is TGTGCCAGCAGCGCCTACGGCGGGAGTACCTCCTACGAGCAGTACTTC.

The chain joins TRBV4-1 to TRBJ2-7, with 9 bases aligning to TRBD1. The CDR3 spans 15 residues. V was pared by 1 base and J by 4 bases, with 5 bases of the junction left unmatched. Germline CDR1 reads MGHRA; CDR2 reads YSYEKL. CDR3 nucleotide sequence: TGCGCCAGCAGCCAAGCCGTTGGGACAGGGTACGAGCAGTACTTC. Encoded protein: CASSQAVGTGYEQYF.

V gene TRBV11-1 combines with J gene TRBJ2-1; D not certain. CDR3 length: 11 residues. In germline, CDR1 is SGHAT, CDR2 FQDESV (reference sequence). Between the trimmed V and J ends, which lost 5 bases and 6 bases, there was a span of 5 bases. CDR3 loop: CASSLTNEQFF. The CDR3 DNA reads TGTGCCAGCAGCCTAACCAATGAGCAGTTCTTC.